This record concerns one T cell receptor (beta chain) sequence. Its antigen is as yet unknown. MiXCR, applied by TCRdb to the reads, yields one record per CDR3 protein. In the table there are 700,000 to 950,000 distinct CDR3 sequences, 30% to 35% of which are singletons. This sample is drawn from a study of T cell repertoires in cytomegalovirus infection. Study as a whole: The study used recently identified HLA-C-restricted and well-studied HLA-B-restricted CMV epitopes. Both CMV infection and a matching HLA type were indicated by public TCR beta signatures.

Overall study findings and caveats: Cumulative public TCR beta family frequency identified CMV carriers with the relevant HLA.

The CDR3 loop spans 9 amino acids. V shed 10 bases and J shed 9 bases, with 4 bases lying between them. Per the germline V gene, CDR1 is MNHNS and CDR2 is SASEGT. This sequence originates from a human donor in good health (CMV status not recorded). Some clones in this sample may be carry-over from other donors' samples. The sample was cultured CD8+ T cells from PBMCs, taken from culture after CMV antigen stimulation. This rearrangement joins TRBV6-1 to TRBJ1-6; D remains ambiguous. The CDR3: CATSSPLHF. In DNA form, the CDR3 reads TGTGCCACTAGTTCACCCCTCCACTTT.